These 13 T cell receptor beta chains came from one sample sequenced in a study of shared clonotypes between healthy human individuals. Sequencing was performed with immunoSEQ multiplex PCR; in TCRdb, only in-frame clones are kept and a portion is missing. The sample has 2.3 million or so clones, more than 85% seen once; the top ten hold about 0.39%. The sequenced sample consisted of naive CD4+ T cells from PBMCs. The sample's subset: CD45RA+ positively selected. The receptor set was obtained from a man aged 18 to 30 in good health. Some clones in this sample may be carry-over from other donors' samples.

The gene calls are TRBV29-1 and TRBJ1-1, with D possibly being TRBD1 (5 bases). CDR1 SQVTM and CDR2 ANQGSEA come from the germline V gene. CDR3 length: 14 amino acids. Trimming removed 6 bases from V and 2 bases from J, with 16 bases in between. The CDR3: CSVIPGRGNTEAFF. CDR3 in DNA: TGCAGCGTAATACCGGGACGGGGAAACACTGAAGCTTTCTTT. Complete variable domain (other parts from reference TRBV29-1 and TRBJ1-1): SAVISQKPSRDICQRGTSLTIQCQVDSQVTMMFWYRQQPGQSLTLIATANQGSEATYESGFVIDKFPISRPNLTFSTLTVSNMSPEDSSIYLCSVIPGRGNTEAFFGQGTRLTVV.

This chain joins TRBV30 and TRBJ2-7, with D possibly being TRBD1 or TRBD2 (5 bases each). V was trimmed by 4 bases and J by 13 bases, leaving 23 bases between them. Germline CDR1 GTSNPN, CDR2 SVGIG (reference sequence). The CDR3 loop spans 13 amino acids. CDR3 nucleotide sequence: TGTGCCTGGATCCCGGGGCGCCAGGGTATTTTTTACTTC. This gives the protein CAWIPGRQGIFYF.

The V and J genes are TRBV5-6 and TRBJ2-6; perhaps TRBD2 as D (6 bases). Trimming shortened V by 1 base and J by 4 bases, and 12 bases separated the two germline ends. The CDR3 has 16 residues. The germline V gene encodes CDR1 SGHDT and CDR2 YYEEEE. CDR3 coding DNA: TGTGCCAGCAGCTTGCGGGCGGGATCCGGGGCCAACGTCCTGACTTTC. Translated: CASSLRAGSGANVLTF.

The chain has TRBV5-1 and TRBJ2-1; D may be TRBD2 (5 bases). The CDR3 has 12 residues. Trimming cost V 1 base and J 9 bases, with 8 bases left between them. The germline CDR1 and CDR2 sequences are SGHRS and YFSETQ. Here the CDR3 reads CASSLFEGEQFF. Written as DNA, the CDR3 is TGCGCCAGCAGCTTGTTTGAGGGTGAGCAGTTCTTC.

The chain combines TRBV5-1 with TRBJ2-2, with 11 nucleotides matching TRBD1. V lost 4 bases to trimming and J lost 6 bases; unmatched junction nucleotides: 5. The CDR3 is 15 amino acids. Germline CDR1 is SGHRS and CDR2 is YFSETQ. The CDR3 spells CASSRGQGAPGELFF. DNA for the CDR3: TGCGCCAGCAGCCGAGGACAGGGGGCTCCCGGGGAGCTGTTTTTT. The full variable domain, in which reference TRBV5-1 and TRBJ2-2 provide the parts outside the CDR3, is KAGVTQTPRYLIKTRGQQVTLSCSPISGHRSVSWYQQTPGQGLQFLFEYFSETQRNKGNFPGRFSGRQFSNSRSEMNVSTLELGDSALYLCASSRGQGAPGELFFGEGSRLTVL.

The chain carries TRBV11-2 and TRBJ1-1, with D possibly matching TRBD1 (6 bases). Trimming stripped 1 base from V and 11 bases from J, with 17 bases between. Germline assignment: CDR1 SGHAT and CDR2 FQNNGV. The CDR3 has 14 amino acids. CDR3 amino acids: CASSLGRGGSGAFF. CDR3 bases: TGTGCCAGCAGCTTAGGACGGGGGGGCTCAGGGGCTTTCTTT.

The chain employs TRBV20-1 and TRBJ1-1; D remains ambiguous. The CDR3 loop spans 11 amino acids. Trimming removed 4 bases from V and 1 base from J, with 4 bases in between. CDR1 DFQATT and CDR2 SNEGSKA come from the germline V gene (reference sequence). CDR3 amino acids: CSAKENTEAFF. Written as DNA, the CDR3 is TGCAGTGCTAAGGAGAACACTGAAGCTTTCTTT.

V gene TRBV15 combines with J gene TRBJ1-4; D is ambiguous. V gave up 0 bases and J gave up 6 bases, with 8 bases separating them. The CDR3 totals 14 residues. Germline loops: CDR1 LNHNV, CDR2 YYDKDF (reference sequence). CDR3: CATSRDYVDEKLFF. In DNA form, the CDR3 reads TGTGCCACCAGCAGAGACTACGTCGATGAAAAACTGTTTTTT. Using reference TRBV15 and TRBJ1-4 for the parts outside the CDR3, the full variable domain is DAMVIQNPRYQVTQFGKPVTLSCSQTLNHNVMYWYQQKSSQAPKLLFHYYDKDFNNEADTPDNFQSRRPNTSFCFLDIRSPGLGDTAMYLCATSRDYVDEKLFFGSGTQLSVL.

The V and J genes are TRBV10-1 and TRBJ1-5; D possibly corresponds to TRBD1 (6 bases). The CDR3 is 16 amino acids. V was trimmed by 0 bases and J by 0 bases, leaving 9 bases between them. Germline loops: CDR1 WNHNN, CDR2 SYGVQD (reference sequence). CDR3 amino acids: CASSESTGYSNQPQHF. The CDR3 region has the DNA TGCGCCAGCAGTGAGTCTACAGGGTATAGCAATCAGCCCCAGCATTTT.

In regard to this clone: At one end the junction does not follow the germline gene, possibly because of a read error. The V call is TRBV5-3, the J call TRBJ1-3; D uncertain. TRBV5-3 is classed as an ORF, of uncertain function. The length of the CDR3 is 15 residues. The CDR3 nucleotides read TGTGCCAGAAGATTGGACGACGACTCTGGAAACACCATATATTTT. Amino acid sequence: CARRLDDDSGNTIYF.

The chain has TRBV5-4 and TRBJ2-4, with D hard to call. The V gene's germline CDR1 is SGHNT and CDR2 YYREEE (reference sequence). Trimming left V 0 bases short and J 0 bases short, with 7 bases between. The CDR3 spans 15 residues. The CDR3 is CASSLATEAKNIQYF. The CDR3 region has the DNA TGTGCCAGCAGCTTGGCTACGGAAGCCAAAAACATTCAGTACTTC.

This clone was detected only a few times. The chain employs TRBV7-9 and TRBJ2-2, with D unclear. The CDR3 sequence is 13 residues long. Germline lookup yields CDR1 SEHNR and CDR2 FQNEAQ (reference sequence). Trimming pared 2 bases from V and 6 bases from J, leaving 7 bases between. CDR3 sequence: CASSLYSSGELFF. The CDR3 DNA sequence: TGTGCCAGCAGCTTATATTCATCCGGGGAGCTGTTTTTT.

The chain couples TRBV29-1 to TRBJ2-3, with unresolved D. V lost 6 bases to trimming and J lost 2 bases, with 9 bases between them. This CDR3 spans 12 amino acids. Germline V gene sequence: CDR1 SQVTM, CDR2 ANQGSEA. The CDR3 DNA is TGCAGCGTCCGTTTTTTCACAGATACGCAGTATTTT. It specifies CSVRFFTDTQYF.